This entry is about one T cell receptor (beta chain). These data originate in a study of T cell changes during pregnancy in multiple sclerosis. Profiled with immunoSEQ multiplex PCR; TCRdb holds only in-frame clones, not every one. This sample has fewer than 70,000 clones, with 80% to 95% found just once. The CDR3 consists of 14 residues. Per germline, CDR1 SQVTM and CDR2 ANQGSEA. V was clipped by 1 base and J by 7 bases; unmatched bases: 6. This sequence originates from a female donor in good health, enrolled as a control in a pregnancy study. The chain joins TRBV29-1 to TRBJ2-4; the match to TRBD1 covers 8 bases. Sequencing was performed on peripheral blood, taken in the second trimester of pregnancy. Here the CDR3 DNA reads TGCAGCGTTGAAGGGCGGGACAGGCGGAACATTCAGTACTTC. Its protein product is CSVEGRDRRNIQYF.